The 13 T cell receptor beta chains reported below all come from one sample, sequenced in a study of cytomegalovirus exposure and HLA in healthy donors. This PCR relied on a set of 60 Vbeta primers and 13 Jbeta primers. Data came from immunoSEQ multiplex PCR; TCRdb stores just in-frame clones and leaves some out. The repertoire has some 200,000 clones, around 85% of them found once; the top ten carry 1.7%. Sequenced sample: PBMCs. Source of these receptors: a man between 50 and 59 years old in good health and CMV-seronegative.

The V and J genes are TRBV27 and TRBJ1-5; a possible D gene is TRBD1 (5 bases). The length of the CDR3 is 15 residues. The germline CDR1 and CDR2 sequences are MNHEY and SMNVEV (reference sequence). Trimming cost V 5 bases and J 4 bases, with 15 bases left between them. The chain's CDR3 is CASSATATGNQPQHF. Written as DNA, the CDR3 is TGTGCCAGCAGTGCCACGGCTACAGGTAATCAGCCCCAGCATTTT.

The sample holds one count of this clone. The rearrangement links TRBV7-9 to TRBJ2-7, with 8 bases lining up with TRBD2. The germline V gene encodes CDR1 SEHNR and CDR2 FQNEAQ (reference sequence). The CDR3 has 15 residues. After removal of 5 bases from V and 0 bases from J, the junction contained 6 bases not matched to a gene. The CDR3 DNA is TGTGCCAGCAGCGCGACTAGCGCCAGCTCCTACGAGCAGTACTTC. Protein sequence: CASSATSASSYEQYF.

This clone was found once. This CDR3 reads CAAKGLAGSGELFF. For the CDR3, the DNA is TGTGCCGCCAAAGGGCTAGCGGGGTCCGGGGAGCTGTTTTTT. The chain recombines TRBV10-3 with TRBJ2-2; 9 bases match TRBD2. CDR1 is ENHRY, CDR2 SYGVKD, per germline. V dropped 11 bases and J dropped 6; count of bases not matched to a gene: 10. The CDR3 has 14 residues.

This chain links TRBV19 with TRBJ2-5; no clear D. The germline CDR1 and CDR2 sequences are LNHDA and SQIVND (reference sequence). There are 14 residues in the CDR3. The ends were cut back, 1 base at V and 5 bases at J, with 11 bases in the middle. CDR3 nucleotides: TGTGCCAGTAGTATAGGAACTATTAGGGAGACCCAGTACTTC. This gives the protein CASSIGTIRETQYF.

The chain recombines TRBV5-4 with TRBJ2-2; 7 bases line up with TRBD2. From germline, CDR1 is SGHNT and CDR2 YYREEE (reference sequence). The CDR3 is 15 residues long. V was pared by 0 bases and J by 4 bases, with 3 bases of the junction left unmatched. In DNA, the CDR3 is TGTGCCAGCAGCTTGGAGACTAGCACCACCGGGGAGCTGTTTTTT. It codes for CASSLETSTTGELFF.

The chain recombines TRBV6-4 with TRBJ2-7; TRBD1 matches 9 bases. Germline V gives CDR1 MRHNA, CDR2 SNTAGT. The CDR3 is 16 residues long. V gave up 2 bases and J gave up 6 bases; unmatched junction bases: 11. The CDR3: CASSDPLTGGGLEQYF. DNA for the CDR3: TGTGCCAGCAGTGACCCTTTGACAGGGGGTGGTCTCGAGCAGTACTTC.

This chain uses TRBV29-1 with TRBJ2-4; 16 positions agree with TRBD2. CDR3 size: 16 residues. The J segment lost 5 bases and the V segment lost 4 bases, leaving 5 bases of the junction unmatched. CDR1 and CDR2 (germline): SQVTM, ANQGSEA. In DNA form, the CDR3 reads TGCAGCGTTGGGGGACTAGCGGGAGGGGGACAAAACATTCAGTACTTC. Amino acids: CSVGGLAGGGQNIQYF.

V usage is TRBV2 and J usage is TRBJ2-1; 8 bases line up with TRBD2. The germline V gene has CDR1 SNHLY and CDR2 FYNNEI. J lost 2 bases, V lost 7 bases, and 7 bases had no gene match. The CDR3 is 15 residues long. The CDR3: CASTERESPYNEQFF. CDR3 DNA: TGTGCCAGCACGGAGCGGGAGTCCCCCTACAATGAGCAGTTCTTC.

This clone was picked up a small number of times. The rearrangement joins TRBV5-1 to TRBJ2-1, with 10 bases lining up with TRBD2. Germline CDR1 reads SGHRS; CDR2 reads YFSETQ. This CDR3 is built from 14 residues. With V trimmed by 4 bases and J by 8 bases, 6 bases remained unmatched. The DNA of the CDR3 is TGCGCCAGCAGCCCCGGACTAGCGGCCGATGAGCAGTTCTTC. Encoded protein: CASSPGLAADEQFF.

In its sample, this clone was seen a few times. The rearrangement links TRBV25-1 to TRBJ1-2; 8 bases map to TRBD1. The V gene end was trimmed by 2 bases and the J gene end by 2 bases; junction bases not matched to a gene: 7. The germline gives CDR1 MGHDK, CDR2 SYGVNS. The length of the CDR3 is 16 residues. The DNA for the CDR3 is TGTGCCAGCAGTGAAAGGGCAGGGGGCTCGAACTATGGCTACACCTTC. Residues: CASSERAGGSNYGYTF.

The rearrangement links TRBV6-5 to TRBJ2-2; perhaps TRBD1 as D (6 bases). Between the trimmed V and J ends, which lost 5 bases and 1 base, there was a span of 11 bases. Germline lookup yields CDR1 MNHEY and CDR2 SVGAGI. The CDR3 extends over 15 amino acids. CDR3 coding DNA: TGTGCCAGCAGTCTCTCGACAGGGAACACCGGGGAGCTGTTTTTT. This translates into CASSLSTGNTGELFF.

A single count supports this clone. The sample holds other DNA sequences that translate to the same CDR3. The CDR3 region is CASSTRLAGSTDTQYF. CDR3 sequence (DNA): TGTGCCAGCAGCACGCGACTAGCAGGAAGCACAGATACGCAGTATTTT. The chain has TRBV9 and TRBJ2-3; 7 nucleotides match TRBD2. Germline V gives CDR1 SGDLS, CDR2 YYNGEE. The CDR3 is 16 amino acids. With 4 bases clipped from V and 0 bases from J, the junction kept 8 bases outside the gene matches.

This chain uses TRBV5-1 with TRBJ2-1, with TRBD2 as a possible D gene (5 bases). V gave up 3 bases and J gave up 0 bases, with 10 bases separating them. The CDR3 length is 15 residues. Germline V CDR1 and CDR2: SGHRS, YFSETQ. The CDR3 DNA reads TGCGCCAGCAGCTCGACTACGGACTCCTACAATGAGCAGTTCTTC. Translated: CASSSTTDSYNEQFF.